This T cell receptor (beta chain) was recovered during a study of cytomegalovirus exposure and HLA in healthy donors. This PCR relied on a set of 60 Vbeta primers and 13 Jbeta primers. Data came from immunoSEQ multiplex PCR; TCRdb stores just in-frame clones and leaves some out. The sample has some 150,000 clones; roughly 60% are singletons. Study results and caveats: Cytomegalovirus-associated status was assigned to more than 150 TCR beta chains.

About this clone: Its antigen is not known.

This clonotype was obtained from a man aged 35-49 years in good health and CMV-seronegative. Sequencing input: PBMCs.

The CDR3 nucleotides are TGCAGCGCCGGGGGGGGGCGCGACACCGGGGAGCTGTTTTTT. Its protein is CSAGGGRDTGELFF. J is TRBJ2-2 and V is TRBV29-1, with 8 positions matching TRBD2. This CDR3 has 14 amino acids. V was clipped by 7 bases and J by 3 bases; unmatched bases: 7. Germline CDR1 reads SQVTM; CDR2 reads ANQGSEA.